One T cell receptor (beta chain) is described in this entry. Its antigen is undetermined. The data were taken from a study of post-analysis software for immune sequencing data. The CDR3 contains 15 residues. V lost 0 bases and J lost 12; bases outside the gene matches: 11. The germline gives CDR1 MGHRA, CDR2 YSYEKL. Study outcomes and limitations: Controls showed lower frequencies than patients for several TRBV segments, and TRBV5-6, TRBV5-1 and TRBV20-1 were among these.

Built from TCR beta cDNA, the libraries had unique molecular identifiers in them. TCRdb re-called the PCR reads through MiXCR, storing one row per CDR3 protein. The profile shows roughly 800,000 distinct CDR3 sequences, roughly 50% of them singletons. The sequence derives from a girl aged 10 to 17 with multiple sclerosis. Sequencing input: blood. This chain connects TRBV4-1 to TRBJ1-5, with 7 bases matching TRBD1. As DNA, the CDR3 is TGCGCCAGCAGCCAAGAAGGGGGCGGTGCCTTTCTCCAGCATTTT. It translates to CASSQEGGGAFLQHF.